The T cell receptor (beta chain) described here comes from a study of blood T cell repertoires in COVID-19. Study-level information: The United States, Italy and Spain provided the acute and convalescent COVID-19 samples.

This clone occurred a few times. Method: immunoSEQ multiplex PCR; TCRdb's copy keeps in-frame clones and lacks some. The sample yields fewer than 400,000 clones, roughly nine tenths seen once. The CDR3 contains 16 residues. Trimming removed 3 bases at V and 5 bases at J, with 18 bases between. CDR1 SGDLS and CDR2 YYNGEE come from the germline V gene. This sequence was found in a man between 60 and 75 years old who had recovered from COVID-19. The V gene is TRBV9, the J gene TRBJ2-1, with a possible D match to TRBD1 (7 bases). Input material: PBMCs or T cells enriched from blood (not recorded which). In DNA, the CDR3 is TGTGCCAGCAGCGCCCCCCGCAGGGGGGTCAACAATGAGCAGTTCTTC. It encodes CASSAPRRGVNNEQFF.